These 13 T cell receptor beta chains share one sample of origin, sequenced in a study of cytomegalovirus exposure and HLA in healthy donors. Primers: 60 Vbeta forward and 13 Jbeta reverse. Clones were read by immunoSEQ multiplex PCR, and TCRdb kept only the in-frame ones, dropping some. The data show 160,000 or so clones, roughly 80% seen once. The sequenced material came from PBMCs. These TCRs come from a man aged 30 to 39 in good health and CMV-seronegative.

With respect to this clone: The junction and the germline gene differ at one end; a read error may be behind it. The rearrangement joins TRBV5-6 to TRBJ1-2, with D maybe TRBD1 (5 bases). The CDR3 totals 14 residues. The germline CDR1 and CDR2 sequences are SGHDT and YYEEEE. Here the CDR3 reads CASSFQGIPLKVVF. The CDR3 region has the DNA TGTGCCAGCAGCTTCCAGGGAATCCCACTTAAGGTTGTCTTC. Drawing the rest from reference TRBV5-6 and TRBJ1-2, the complete variable domain is DAGVTQSPTHLIKTRGQQVTLRCSPKSGHDTVSWYQQALGQGPQFIFQYYEEEERQRGNFPDRFSGHQFPNYSSELNVNALLLGDSALYLCASSFQGIPLKVVFGSGTRLTVV.

J is TRBJ2-7 and V is TRBV2; 11 nucleotides align to TRBD1. J was trimmed by 5 bases and V by 3 bases; bases with no gene match: 3. Germline CDR1 is SNHLY and CDR2 is FYNNEI. The CDR3 has 14 residues. Here the CDR3 DNA reads TGTGCCAGCAGTGACGGGACAGGGGGTAACGAGCAGTACTTC. Translating it yields CASSDGTGGNEQYF.

The gene calls are TRBV4-3 and TRBJ1-4; no definite D call. The ends were cut back, 0 bases at V and 5 bases at J, with 10 bases in the middle. The germline V gene has CDR1 LGHNA and CDR2 YSLEER. There are 15 residues in the CDR3. The CDR3 region is CASSQDPGINEKLFF. DNA of the CDR3: TGCGCCAGCAGCCAAGATCCGGGGATAAATGAAAAACTGTTTTTT.

The J gene is TRBJ1-2, the V gene TRBV28; TRBD1 agrees at 7 bases. Trimming cost V 5 bases and J 7 bases; bases outside gene matches: 10. The CDR3 contains 14 residues. The germline V gene has CDR1 MDHEN and CDR2 SYDVKM. The CDR3 DNA sequence: TGTGCCAGCAGTCCCAAACAGGGGTGGGGTGGCTACACCTTC. Encoded protein: CASSPKQGWGGYTF.

The rearrangement uses TRBV27 and TRBJ2-7; possible D gene TRBD1, 5 bases. Germline V CDR1 and CDR2: MNHEY, SMNVEV (reference sequence). CDR3 size: 11 residues. The ends were cut back, 5 bases at V and 3 bases at J, with 5 bases in the middle. CDR3 in DNA: TGTGCCAGCAGTACAGGCTACGAGCAGTACTTC. Protein product: CASSTGYEQYF.

The CDR3 sequence: CASQGTGGGFEKLFF. The CDR3 nucleotides are TGTGCCAGCCAAGGGACGGGTGGGGGGTTTGAAAAACTGTTTTTT. This rearrangement joins TRBV28 to TRBJ1-4, with TRBD1 as a possible D gene (5 bases). Per germline, CDR1 MDHEN and CDR2 SYDVKM. Trimming stripped 8 bases from V and 7 bases from J, with 20 bases between. The CDR3 sequence is 15 residues long.

The chain carries TRBV7-3 and TRBJ2-1; 8 bases align to TRBD2. The CDR3 sequence is 16 residues long. CDR1 SGHTA and CDR2 FQGTGA come from the germline V gene. V dropped 2 bases and J dropped 9; count of bases not matched to a gene: 12. The CDR3 DNA follows: TGTGCCAGCAGCTTACAATCGGGGGGGCGATCTCGTGAGCAGTTCTTC. Its protein product is CASSLQSGGRSREQFF.

The chain has TRBV10-3 and TRBJ2-3, with 10 bases aligning to TRBD2. This CDR3 is built from 17 residues. V lost 2 bases to trimming and J lost 0 bases; unmatched junction nucleotides: 5. Germline-derived CDR1 and CDR2 are ENHRY and SYGVKD. The CDR3 bases are TGTGCCATCAGTGAGACGCCGACTAGCGGGAGCACAGATACGCAGTATTTT. Protein sequence: CAISETPTSGSTDTQYF.

J is TRBJ1-2 and V is TRBV11-2; no reliable D call. V was cut by 2 bases and J by 3 bases, with 7 bases left in between. CDR3 length equals 13 residues. The germline V gene encodes CDR1 SGHAT and CDR2 FQNNGV. The CDR3 coding sequence is TGTGCCAGCAGCTTAAACGGAGACTATGGCTACACCTTC. It is translated as CASSLNGDYGYTF.

The rearrangement uses TRBV7-6 and TRBJ2-1, with 7 bases that match TRBD1. The length of the CDR3 is 15 residues. Per germline, CDR1 SGHVS and CDR2 FNYEAQ. Losses at the gene ends were 7 bases for V and 7 bases for J; bases not matched to a gene: 13. The CDR3 loop reads CASTTLWARGNEQFF. CDR3 nucleotide sequence: TGTGCCAGCACCACTCTCTGGGCCAGGGGGAATGAGCAGTTCTTC.

This chain links TRBV5-1 with TRBJ2-1, with D perhaps TRBD2 (5 bases). Germline V gene data show CDR1 as SGHRS and CDR2 as YFSETQ. The CDR3 has 13 amino acids. The V and J ends lost 2 bases and 15 bases respectively, with 18 bases between them. Written as DNA, the CDR3 is TGCGCCAGCAGCTTAAACTCCGGGGAGAATCGGTTCTTC. Translating it yields CASSLNSGENRFF.

The V gene is TRBV5-6, the J gene TRBJ1-2; the D gene is possibly TRBD1 (5 bases). V was cut by 4 bases and J by 8 bases, with 18 bases left in between. This CDR3 contains 14 residues. Germline V lookup: CDR1 SGHDT, CDR2 YYEEEE. The CDR3 here is CASSEPGTVRGYTF. In DNA, the CDR3 is TGTGCCAGCAGCGAACCCGGGACTGTGCGAGGCTACACCTTC.

The V gene is TRBV28, the J gene TRBJ2-7; D perhaps matches TRBD1 (5 bases). Trimming removed 4 bases from V and 4 bases from J, with 23 bases in between. CDR1 is MDHEN, CDR2 SYDVKM, per germline. The CDR3 totals 17 residues. The CDR3 loop reads CASSWNSETGTLYEQYF. The DNA of the CDR3 is TGTGCCAGCAGTTGGAACTCTGAAACAGGCACATTATACGAGCAGTACTTC.